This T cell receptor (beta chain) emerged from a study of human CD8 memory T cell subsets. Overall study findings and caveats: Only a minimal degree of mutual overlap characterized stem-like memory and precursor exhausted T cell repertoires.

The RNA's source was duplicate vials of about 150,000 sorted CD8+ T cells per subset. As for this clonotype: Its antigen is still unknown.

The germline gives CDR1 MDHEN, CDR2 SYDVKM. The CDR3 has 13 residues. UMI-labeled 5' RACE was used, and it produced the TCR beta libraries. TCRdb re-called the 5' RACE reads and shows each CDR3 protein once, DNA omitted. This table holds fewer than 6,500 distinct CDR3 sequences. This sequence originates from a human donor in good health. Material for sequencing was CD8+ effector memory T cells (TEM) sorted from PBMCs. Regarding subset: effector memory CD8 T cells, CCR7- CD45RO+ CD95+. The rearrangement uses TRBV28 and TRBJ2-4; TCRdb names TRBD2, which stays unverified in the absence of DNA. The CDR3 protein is CAISSGAKNIQYF.